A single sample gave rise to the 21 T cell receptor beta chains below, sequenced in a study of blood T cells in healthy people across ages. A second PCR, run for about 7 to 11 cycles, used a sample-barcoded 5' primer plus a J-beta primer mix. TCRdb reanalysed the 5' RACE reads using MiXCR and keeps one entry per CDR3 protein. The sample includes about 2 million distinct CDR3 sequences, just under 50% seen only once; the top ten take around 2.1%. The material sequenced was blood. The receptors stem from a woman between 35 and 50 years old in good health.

Written as DNA, the CDR3 is TGTGCCAGCAGCTTAGGAGACGGGGGGGTGGAAGATACGCAGTATTTT. As protein: CASSLGDGGVEDTQYF. The V gene is TRBV13, the J gene TRBJ2-3; 8 nucleotides align to TRBD2. The CDR3 is 16 residues long. Trimming cost V 0 bases and J 5 bases; bases outside gene matches: 7. Germline CDR1 and CDR2: PRHDT and FYEKMQ (reference sequence).

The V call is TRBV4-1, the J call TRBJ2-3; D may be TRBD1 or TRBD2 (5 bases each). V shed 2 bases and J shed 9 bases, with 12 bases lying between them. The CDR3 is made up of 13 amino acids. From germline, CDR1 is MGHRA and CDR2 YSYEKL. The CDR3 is CASSQMTEGTQYF. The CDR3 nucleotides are TGCGCCAGCAGCCAAATGACAGAGGGGACGCAGTATTTT.

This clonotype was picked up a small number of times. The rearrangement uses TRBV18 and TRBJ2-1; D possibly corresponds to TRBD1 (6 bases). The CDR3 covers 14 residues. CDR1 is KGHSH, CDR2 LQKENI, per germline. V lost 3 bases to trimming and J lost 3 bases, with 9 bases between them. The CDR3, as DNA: TGTGCCAGCTCACCGGGACATAGCTACAATGAGCAGTTCTTC. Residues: CASSPGHSYNEQFF. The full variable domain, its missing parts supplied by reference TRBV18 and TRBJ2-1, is NAGVMQNPRHLVRRRGQEARLRCSPMKGHSHVYWYRQLPEEGLKFMVYLQKENIIDESGMPKERFSAEFPKEGPSILRIQQVVRGDSAAYFCASSPGHSYNEQFFGPGTRLTVL.

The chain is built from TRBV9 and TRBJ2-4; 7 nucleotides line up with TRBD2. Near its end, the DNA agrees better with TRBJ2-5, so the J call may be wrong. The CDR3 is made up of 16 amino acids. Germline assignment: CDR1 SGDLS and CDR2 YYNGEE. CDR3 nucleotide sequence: TGTGCCAGCAGTAAAACGACCAGCGGGGTACAAGAGACCCAGTACTTC. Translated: CASSKTTSGVQETQYF.

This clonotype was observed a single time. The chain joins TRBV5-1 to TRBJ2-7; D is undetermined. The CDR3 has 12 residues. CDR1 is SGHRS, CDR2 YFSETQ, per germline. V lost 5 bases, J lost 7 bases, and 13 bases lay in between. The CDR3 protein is CASSPPGHEQYF. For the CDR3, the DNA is TGCGCCAGCAGTCCACCCGGCCATGAGCAGTACTTC.

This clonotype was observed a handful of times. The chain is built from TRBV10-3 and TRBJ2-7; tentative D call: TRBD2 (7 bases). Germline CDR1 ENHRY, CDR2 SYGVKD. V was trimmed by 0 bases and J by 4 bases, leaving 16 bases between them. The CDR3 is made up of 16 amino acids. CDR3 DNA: TGTGCCATCAGTGAGTCACGGGGGGCGAAAATTTACGAGCAGTACTTC. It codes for CAISESRGAKIYEQYF.

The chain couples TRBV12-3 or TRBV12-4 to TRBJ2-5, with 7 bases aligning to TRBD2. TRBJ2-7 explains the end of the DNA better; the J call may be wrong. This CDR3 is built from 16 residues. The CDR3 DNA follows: TGTGCCAGCAGCCCAGCCGGGACTACTCTTTCGTACGAGCAGTACTTC. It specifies CASSPAGTTLSYEQYF.

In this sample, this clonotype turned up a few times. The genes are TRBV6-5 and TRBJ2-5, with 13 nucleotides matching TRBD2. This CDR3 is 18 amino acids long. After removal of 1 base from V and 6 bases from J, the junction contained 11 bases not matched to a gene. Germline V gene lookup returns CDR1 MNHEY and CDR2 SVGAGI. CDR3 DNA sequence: TGTGCCAGCAGTTACTGGGGGTCTACTAGCGGGGGGGCTAAGACCCAGTACTTC. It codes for CASSYWGSTSGGAKTQYF.

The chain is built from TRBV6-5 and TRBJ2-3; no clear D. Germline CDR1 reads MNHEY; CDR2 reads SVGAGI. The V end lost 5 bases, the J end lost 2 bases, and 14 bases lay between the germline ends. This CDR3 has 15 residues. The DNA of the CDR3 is TGTGCCAGCAGTAGCAGACGGACGATCACAGATACGCAGTATTTT. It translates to CASSSRRTITDTQYF.

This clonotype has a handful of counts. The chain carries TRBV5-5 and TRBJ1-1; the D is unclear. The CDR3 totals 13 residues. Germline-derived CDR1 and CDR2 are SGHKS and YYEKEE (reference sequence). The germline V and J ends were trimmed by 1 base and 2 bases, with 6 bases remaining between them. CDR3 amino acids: CASSLLVNTEAFF. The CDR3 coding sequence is TGTGCCAGCAGCTTGTTGGTTAACACTGAAGCTTTCTTT.

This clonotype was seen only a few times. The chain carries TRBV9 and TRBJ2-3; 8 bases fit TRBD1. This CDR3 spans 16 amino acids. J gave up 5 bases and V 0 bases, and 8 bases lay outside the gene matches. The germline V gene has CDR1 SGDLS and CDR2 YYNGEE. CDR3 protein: CASSVEGRGLVDTQYF. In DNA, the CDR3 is TGTGCCAGCAGCGTAGAGGGCAGGGGGCTAGTAGATACGCAGTATTTT.

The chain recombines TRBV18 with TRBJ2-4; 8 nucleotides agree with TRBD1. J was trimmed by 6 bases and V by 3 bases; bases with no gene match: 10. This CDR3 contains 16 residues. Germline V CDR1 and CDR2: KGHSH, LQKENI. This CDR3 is CASSPDREVFGNIQYF. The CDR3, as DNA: TGTGCCAGCTCACCGGACAGGGAGGTCTTCGGAAACATTCAGTACTTC. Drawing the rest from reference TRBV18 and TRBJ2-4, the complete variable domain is NAGVMQNPRHLVRRRGQEARLRCSPMKGHSHVYWYRQLPEEGLKFMVYLQKENIIDESGMPKERFSAEFPKEGPSILRIQQVVRGDSAAYFCASSPDREVFGNIQYFGAGTRLSVL.

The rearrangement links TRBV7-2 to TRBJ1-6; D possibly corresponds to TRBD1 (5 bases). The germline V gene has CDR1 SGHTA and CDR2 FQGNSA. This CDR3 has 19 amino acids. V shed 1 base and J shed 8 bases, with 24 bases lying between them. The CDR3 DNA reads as TGTGCCAGCAGCTTAGGGGTTGGTGGGGCAGGATTACAATATTCACCCCTCCACTTT. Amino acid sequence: CASSLGVGGAGLQYSPLHF.

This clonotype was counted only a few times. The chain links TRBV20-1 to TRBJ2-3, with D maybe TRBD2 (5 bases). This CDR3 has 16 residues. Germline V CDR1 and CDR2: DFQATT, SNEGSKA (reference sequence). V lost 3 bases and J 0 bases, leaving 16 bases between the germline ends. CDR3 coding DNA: TGCAGTGCTAGTACGGCCACTAGTCCAAGCACAGATACGCAGTATTTT. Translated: CSASTATSPSTDTQYF.

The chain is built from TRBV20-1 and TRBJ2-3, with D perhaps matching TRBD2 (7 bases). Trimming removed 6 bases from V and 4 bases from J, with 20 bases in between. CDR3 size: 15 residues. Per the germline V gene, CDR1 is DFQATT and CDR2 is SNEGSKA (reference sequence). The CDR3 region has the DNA TGCAGTGCAATCAATTTGGGGGGGCGGTCAGATACGCAGTATTTT. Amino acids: CSAINLGGRSDTQYF.

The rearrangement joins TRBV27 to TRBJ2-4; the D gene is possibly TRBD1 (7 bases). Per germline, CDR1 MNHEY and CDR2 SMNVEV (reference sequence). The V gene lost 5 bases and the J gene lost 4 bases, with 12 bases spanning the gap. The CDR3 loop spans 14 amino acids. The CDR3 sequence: CASSPAGQKNIQYF. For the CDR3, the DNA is TGTGCCAGCAGTCCTGCGGGACAGAAAAACATTCAGTACTTC.

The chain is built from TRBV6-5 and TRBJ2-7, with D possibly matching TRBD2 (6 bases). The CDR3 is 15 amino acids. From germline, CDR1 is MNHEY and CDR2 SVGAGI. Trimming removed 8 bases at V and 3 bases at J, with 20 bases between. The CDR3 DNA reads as TGTGCCAGCGGTGCCCCTAGGAGGGCGATCTACGAGCAGTACTTC. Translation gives CASGAPRRAIYEQYF.

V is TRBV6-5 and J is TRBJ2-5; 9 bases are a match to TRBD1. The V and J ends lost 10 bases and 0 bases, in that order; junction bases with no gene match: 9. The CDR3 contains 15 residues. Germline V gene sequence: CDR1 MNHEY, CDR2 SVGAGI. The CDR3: CATTPDRGNQETQYF. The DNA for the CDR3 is TGTGCCACTACCCCGGACAGGGGAAACCAAGAGACCCAGTACTTC.

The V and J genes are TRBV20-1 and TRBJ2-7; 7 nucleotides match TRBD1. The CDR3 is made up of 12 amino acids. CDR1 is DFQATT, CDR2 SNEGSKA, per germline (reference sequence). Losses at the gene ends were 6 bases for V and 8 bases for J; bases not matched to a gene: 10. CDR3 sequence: CSATGPTEKQYF. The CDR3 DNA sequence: TGCAGTGCGACAGGGCCCACGGAAAAGCAGTACTTC.

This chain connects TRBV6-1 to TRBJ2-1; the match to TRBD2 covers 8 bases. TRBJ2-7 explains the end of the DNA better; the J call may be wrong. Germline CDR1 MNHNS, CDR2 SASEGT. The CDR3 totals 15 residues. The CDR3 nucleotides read TGTGCCAGCAAAAACGGGGGGGCCTCCTACAATGAGCAGTACTTC. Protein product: CASKNGGASYNEQYF.

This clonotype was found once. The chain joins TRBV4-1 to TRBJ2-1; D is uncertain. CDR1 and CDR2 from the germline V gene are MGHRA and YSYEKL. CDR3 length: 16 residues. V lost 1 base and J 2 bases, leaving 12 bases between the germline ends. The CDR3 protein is CASSQVLRTTYNEQFF. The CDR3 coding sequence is TGCGCCAGCAGCCAAGTATTGAGGACGACCTACAATGAGCAGTTCTTC.